The 5 T cell receptor beta chains listed next were all sequenced from one sample in a study of cytomegalovirus exposure and HLA in healthy donors (dated by TCRdb to between 2016 and 2019). Receptors were amplified or captured by the immunoSEQ multiplex PCR assay. For the multiplex PCR, a mixture combining 60 forward primers for TCR Vbeta segments and 13 reverse primers for TCR Jbeta segments was used. Drawn from immuneACCESS, this table holds only the in-frame rearrangements with V and J called that TCRdb kept. Clones are partly lost; checked studies trace under half to an unresolved V gene and leave the rest unexplained. The sample table shows 150,000 to 200,000 clones, and under 9.5% are seen once. The top ten clones comprise approximately 1.5% of the sample. What was sequenced was PBMCs. These TCRs come from a woman in her thirties in good health and CMV-seropositive.

The table lists this clone with a count of one. The genes are TRBV4-1 and TRBJ2-2; 11 bases align to TRBD2. The CDR3 length is 17 residues. V shed 3 bases, J shed 1 base, and the junction held 4 bases outside the gene matches. CDR1 is MGHRA, CDR2 YSYEKL, per germline. CDR3 in amino acids: CASSQKGLAVNTGELFF. The DNA of the CDR3 is TGCGCCAGCAGCCAGAAGGGACTAGCGGTGAACACCGGGGAGCTGTTTTTT.

This chain connects TRBV29-1 to TRBJ2-2; TRBD1 matches at 8 bases. CDR3 length: 18 residues. Germline values: CDR1 SQVTM, CDR2 ANQGSEA. V lost 2 bases and J lost 1; bases outside the gene matches: 12. CDR3 coding DNA: TGCAGCGTTGAATCTCAAGTTCGGGGGACAGGGAACACCGGGGAGCTGTTTTTT. The encoded protein is CSVESQVRGTGNTGELFF.

This clone was detected only a few times. V gene TRBV19 combines with J gene TRBJ1-2, with 10 bases aligning to TRBD1. CDR3 length equals 15 residues. CDR1 and CDR2 from the germline V gene are LNHDA and SQIVND (reference sequence). V lost 3 bases and J lost 8; bases outside the gene matches: 9. The DNA of the CDR3 is TGTGCCAGTAGTATCGTCGGACAGGGGGTTATCGGCTACACCTTC. This translates into CASSIVGQGVIGYTF.

This clone came up a few times. This chain uses TRBV18 with TRBJ2-3; tentatively, D is TRBD2 (5 bases). This CDR3 spans 16 amino acids. V lost 2 bases, J lost 0 bases, and 12 bases lay in between. Per the germline V gene, CDR1 is KGHSH and CDR2 is LQKENI. DNA of the CDR3: TGTGCCAGCTCACCAAGCAGCGGTCCTAGCACAGATACGCAGTATTTT. It translates to CASSPSSGPSTDTQYF.

This chain joins TRBV2 and TRBJ2-7; the match to TRBD2 covers 8 bases. The CDR3 sequence is 15 residues long. J was trimmed by 0 bases and V by 4 bases; bases with no gene match: 5. Germline CDR1 and CDR2: SNHLY and FYNNEI. The CDR3: CASSVGRGASYEQYF. In nucleotides, the CDR3 is TGTGCCAGCAGTGTGGGGCGGGGGGCCTCCTACGAGCAGTACTTC.